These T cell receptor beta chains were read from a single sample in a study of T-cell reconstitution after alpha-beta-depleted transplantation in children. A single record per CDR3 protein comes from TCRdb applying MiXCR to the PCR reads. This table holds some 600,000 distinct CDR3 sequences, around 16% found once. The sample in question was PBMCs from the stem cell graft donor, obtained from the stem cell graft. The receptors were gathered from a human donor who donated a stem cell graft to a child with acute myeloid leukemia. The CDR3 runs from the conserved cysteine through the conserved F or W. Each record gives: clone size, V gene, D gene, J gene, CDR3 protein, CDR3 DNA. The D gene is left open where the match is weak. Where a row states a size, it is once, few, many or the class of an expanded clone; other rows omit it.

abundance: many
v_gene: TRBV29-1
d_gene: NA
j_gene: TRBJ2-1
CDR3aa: CSVEERPSRIGTNEQFF
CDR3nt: TGCAGCGTTGAAGAACGGCCCTCCAGAATTGGGACGAATGAGCAGTTCTTC

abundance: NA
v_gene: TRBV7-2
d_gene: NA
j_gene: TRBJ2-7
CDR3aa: CASSLVGFEQYF
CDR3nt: TGTGCCAGCAGCTTAGTAGGGTTCGAGCAGTACTTC

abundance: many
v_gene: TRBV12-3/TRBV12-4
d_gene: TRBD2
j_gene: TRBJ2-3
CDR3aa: CASSSSSGSSTDTQYF
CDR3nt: TGTGCCAGCAGTTCTTCTAGCGGGTCTAGCACAGATACGCAGTATTTT

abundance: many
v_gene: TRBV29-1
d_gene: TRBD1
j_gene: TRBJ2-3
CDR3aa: CSVAAGTGYTDTQYF
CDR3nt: TGCAGCGTCGCCGCCGGGACAGGGTACACAGATACGCAGTATTTT

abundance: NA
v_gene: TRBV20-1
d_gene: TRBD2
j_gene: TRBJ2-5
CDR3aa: CSAQPGLAGGVPFNQETQYF
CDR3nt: TGCAGTGCCCAGCCGGGACTAGCGGGGGGCGTTCCCTTCAACCAAGAGACCCAGTACTTC

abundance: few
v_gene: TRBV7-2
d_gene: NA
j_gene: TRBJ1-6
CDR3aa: CASSSGQLYNSPLHF
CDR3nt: TGTGCCAGCAGCTCCGGACAGCTTTATAATTCACCCCTCCACTTT

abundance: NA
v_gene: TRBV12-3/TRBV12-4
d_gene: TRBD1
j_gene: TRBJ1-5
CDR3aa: CASSAGQGARQPQHF
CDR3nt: TGTGCCAGCAGTGCGGGACAGGGGGCCCGTCAGCCCCAGCATTTT

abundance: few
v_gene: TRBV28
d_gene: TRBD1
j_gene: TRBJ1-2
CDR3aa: CASRVPTGVGYTF
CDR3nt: TGTGCCAGCAGGGTTCCGACAGGGGTCGGCTACACCTTC

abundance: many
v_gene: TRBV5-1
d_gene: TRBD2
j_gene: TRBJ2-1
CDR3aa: CASSGEGNEQFF
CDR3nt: TGCGCCAGCAGCGGGGAGGGCAATGAGCAGTTCTTC

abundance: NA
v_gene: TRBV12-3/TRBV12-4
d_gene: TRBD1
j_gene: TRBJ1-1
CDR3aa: CASSLRGLGAEAFF
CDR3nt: TGTGCCAGTAGCTTGAGGGGGCTCGGCGCTGAAGCTTTCTTT

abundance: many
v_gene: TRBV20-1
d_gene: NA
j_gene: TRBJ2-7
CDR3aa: CSARDSLDEQYF
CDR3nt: TGCAGTGCTAGAGATAGCCTGGACGAGCAGTACTTC

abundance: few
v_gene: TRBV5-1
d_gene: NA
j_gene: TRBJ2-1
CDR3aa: CASSSRGEVTYNEQFF
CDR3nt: TGCGCCAGCAGCTCTCGGGGCGAAGTAACCTACAATGAGCAGTTCTTC

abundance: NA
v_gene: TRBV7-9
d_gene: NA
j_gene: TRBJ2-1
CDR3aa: CASSHAVSEQFF
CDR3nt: TGTGCCAGCAGCCATGCGGTGTCTGAGCAGTTCTTC

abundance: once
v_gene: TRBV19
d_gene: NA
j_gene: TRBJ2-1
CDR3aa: CASEAYNEQFF
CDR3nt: TGTGCCAGTGAGGCCTACAATGAGCAGTTCTTC

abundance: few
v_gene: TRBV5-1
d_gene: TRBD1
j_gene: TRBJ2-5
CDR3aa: CASSTQQGRLETQYF
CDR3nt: TGCGCCAGCAGTACCCAACAGGGGAGATTAGAGACCCAGTACTTC

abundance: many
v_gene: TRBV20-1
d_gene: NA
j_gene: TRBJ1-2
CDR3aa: CSAREGGYTF
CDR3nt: TGCAGTGCTAGAGAGGGTGGCTACACCTTC